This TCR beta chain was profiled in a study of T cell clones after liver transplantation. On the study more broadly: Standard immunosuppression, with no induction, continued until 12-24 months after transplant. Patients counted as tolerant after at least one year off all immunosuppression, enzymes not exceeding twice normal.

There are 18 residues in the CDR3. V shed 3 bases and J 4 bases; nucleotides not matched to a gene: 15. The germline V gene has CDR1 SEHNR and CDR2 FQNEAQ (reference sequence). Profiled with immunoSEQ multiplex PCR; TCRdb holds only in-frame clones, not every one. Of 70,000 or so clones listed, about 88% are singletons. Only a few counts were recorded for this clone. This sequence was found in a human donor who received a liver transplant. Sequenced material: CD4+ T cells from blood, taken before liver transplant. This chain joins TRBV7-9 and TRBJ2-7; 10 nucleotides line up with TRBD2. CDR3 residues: CASSFRLAGVDANYEQYF. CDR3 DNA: TGTGCCAGCAGCTTCCGGCTAGCGGGAGTCGACGCCAATTACGAGCAGTACTTC.